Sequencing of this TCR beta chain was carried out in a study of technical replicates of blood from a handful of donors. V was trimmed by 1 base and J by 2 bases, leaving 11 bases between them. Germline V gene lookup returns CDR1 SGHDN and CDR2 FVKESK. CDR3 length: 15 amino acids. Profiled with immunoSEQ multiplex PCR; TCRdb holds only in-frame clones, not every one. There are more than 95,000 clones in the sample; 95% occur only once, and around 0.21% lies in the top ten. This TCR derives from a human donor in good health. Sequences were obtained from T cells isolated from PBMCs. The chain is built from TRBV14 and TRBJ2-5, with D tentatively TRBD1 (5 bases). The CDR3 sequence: CASSQGTTPQETQYF. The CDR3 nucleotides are TGTGCCAGCAGCCAAGGGACAACCCCACAAGAGACCCAGTACTTC.